One T cell receptor (beta chain) is described in this entry. The data were taken from a study of cytomegalovirus exposure and HLA in healthy donors. Primers for the PCR totalled 60 Vbeta and 13 Jbeta. Profiled with immunoSEQ multiplex PCR; TCRdb holds only in-frame clones, not every one. The sample holds about 150,000 clones; approximately 80% are singletons and the top ten take about 1.2%. The sample taken for sequencing was PBMCs. The clonotype originates from a boy between 2 and 10 years old in good health and CMV-seronegative.

Here the CDR3 DNA reads TGCGCCAGCAGCCAAGATCGGAGTGGGGTGGGGGCCGGGGGCTACACCTTC. Translated: CASSQDRSGVGAGGYTF. The chain uses TRBV4-3 and TRBJ1-2, with TRBD1 as a possible D gene (6 bases). The ends were cut back, 0 bases at V and 8 bases at J, with 22 bases in the middle. The CDR3 contains 17 residues. CDR1 is LGHNA and CDR2 is YSLEER in the germline V gene.